The present TCR beta chain was sequenced within a study of graft-versus-host responses after intestinal transplantation. Lymphocytes from graft epithelium and lamina propria were isolated. Produced via immunoSEQ multiplex PCR; TCRdb's table is partial and in-frame only. This sample yields 250 to 350 clones, of which more than 70% are seen a single time; 15% to 20% belongs to the top ten. Concerning this clone: Its antigen remains unidentified.

V was cut by 3 bases and J by 1 base, with 6 bases left in between. This CDR3 has 13 residues. Looked up from germline, CDR1 is SQVTM and CDR2 is ANQGSEA. Study-wide results and limits: Marrow from the recipient contained GvH clones, some of which had appeared first in ileum or blood.

The clonotype originates from a human patient who received an intestinal transplant, so some T cells may come from the graft donor. Sequenced material: ileum tissue, taken around 35 days after intestinal transplant. V usage is TRBV29-1 and J usage is TRBJ2-2; a possible D gene is TRBD2 (6 bases). The CDR3 DNA sequence: TGCAGCGTTGATAGCGGGAACACCGGGGAGCTGTTTTTT. Amino acids: CSVDSGNTGELFF.